Detailed here is one TCR beta chain. Its antigen is as yet unknown. The CDR3 loop spans 14 amino acids. Between the trimmed V and J ends, which lost 8 bases and 0 bases, there was a span of 13 bases. Germline-derived CDR1 and CDR2 are KGHSH and LQKENI. TCRdb's copy holds only in-frame clones and misses some; the assay was immunoSEQ multiplex PCR. The profile shows more than 1 million clones, around three quarters of them singletons. The data stem from a study of shared clonotypes between healthy human individuals. Whole-study findings and limits: As a rule, naive subsets had a larger estimated richness than memory subsets. Generation probabilities were higher for clonotypes shared across all four sorted-subset donors than for unshared ones.

This TCR came from a man aged 18 to 30 in good health. Some clones in this sample may be carry-over from other donors' samples. This sequence joins TRBV18 and TRBJ1-1; the D is unclear. The source material was memory CD4+ T cells from PBMCs. Subset here: CD45RA-negative fraction. The CDR3 region is CASVNDILNTEAFF. The DNA of the CDR3 is TGTGCCAGCGTAAACGATATCTTGAACACTGAAGCTTTCTTT.